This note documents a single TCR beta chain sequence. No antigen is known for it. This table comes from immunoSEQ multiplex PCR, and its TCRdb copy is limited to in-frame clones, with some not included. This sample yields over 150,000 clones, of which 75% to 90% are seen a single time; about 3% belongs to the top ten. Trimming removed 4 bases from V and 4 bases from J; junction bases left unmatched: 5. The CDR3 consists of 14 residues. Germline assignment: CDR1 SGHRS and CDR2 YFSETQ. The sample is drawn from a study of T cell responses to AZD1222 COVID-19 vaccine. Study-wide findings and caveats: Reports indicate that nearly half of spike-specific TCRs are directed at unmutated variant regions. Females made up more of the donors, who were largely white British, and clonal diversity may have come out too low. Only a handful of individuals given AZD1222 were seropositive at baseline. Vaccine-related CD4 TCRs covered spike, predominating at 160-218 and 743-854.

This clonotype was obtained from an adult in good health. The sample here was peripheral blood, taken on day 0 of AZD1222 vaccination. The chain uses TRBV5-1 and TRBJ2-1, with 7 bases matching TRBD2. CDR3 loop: CASSRGEYYNEQFF. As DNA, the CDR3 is TGCGCCAGCAGCCGGGGGGAGTATTACAATGAGCAGTTCTTC.